The 25 T cell receptor beta chains in this list originate from one sample, sequenced in a study of beta chain features in type 1 diabetes. Study conclusions and caveats: Within each of all four CD4+ subsets, Type 1 diabetes patients had TCRB CDR3s that were moderately but significantly shorter.

The antigens these receptors bind are not known. Every isolated RNA sample was fully reverse transcribed, so sequencing captured expressed TCRB transcripts. Some clones are missing from TCRdb's copy, which holds only in-frame ones; the method was immunoSEQ multiplex PCR. The table shows more than 100,000 clones, with roughly 28% occurring only once. The specimen was central memory CD4+ T cells from blood. These receptors originate from a young woman with type 1 diabetes.

A few counts support this clone. This chain connects TRBV18 to TRBJ1-2; D is ambiguous. The CDR3 consists of 12 residues. Germline lookup yields CDR1 KGHSH and CDR2 LQKENI. Trimming removed 5 bases from V and 0 bases from J, with 4 bases in between. The CDR3 sequence: CASSDSNYGYTF. The CDR3 nucleotides read TGTGCCAGCTCAGACTCTAACTATGGCTACACCTTC.

This rearrangement joins TRBV7-8 to TRBJ2-3; D is unresolved. CDR1 and CDR2 (germline): SGHVS, FQNEAQ. This CDR3 spans 14 amino acids. V lost 7 bases to trimming and J lost 1 base, with 12 bases between them. The CDR3 region has the DNA TGTGCCAGCAAGATGAGTACTGGCACAGATACGCAGTATTTT. Protein: CASKMSTGTDTQYF.

J is TRBJ2-7 and V is TRBV7-3; 12 bases map to TRBD2. The CDR3 spans 14 residues. V lost 3 bases and J lost 4; bases outside the gene matches: 1. The germline gives CDR1 SGHTA, CDR2 FQGTGA. CDR3: CASSLTSGSYEQYF. In DNA form, the CDR3 reads TGTGCCAGCAGCTTGACTAGCGGGAGTTACGAGCAGTACTTC.

This clone has a handful of counts. The chain employs TRBV6-6 and TRBJ1-1, with unresolved D. The V gene lost 7 bases and the J gene lost 0 bases, with 15 bases spanning the gap. This CDR3 has 15 amino acids. Germline CDR1 and CDR2: MNHNY and SVGAGI (reference sequence). CDR3 in DNA: TGTGCCAGCACCCCGTCGTCCACGGTGAACACTGAAGCTTTCTTT. It is translated as CASTPSSTVNTEAFF.

This sequence joins TRBV6-1 and TRBJ2-2, with 7 positions matching TRBD1. CDR1 is MNHNS, CDR2 SASEGT, per germline. The CDR3 is made up of 15 amino acids. The V and J ends lost 6 bases and 5 bases, in that order; junction bases with no gene match: 9. CDR3 amino acids: CASRDEHRGTGELFF. In DNA form, the CDR3 reads TGTGCCAGCAGAGACGAACACAGGGGTACCGGGGAGCTGTTTTTT.

This clone occurred a few times. CDR3 loop: CASRLTSGRYEQYF. The CDR3 nucleotides are TGCGCCAGCAGGCTCACTAGCGGGAGGTACGAGCAGTACTTC. The rearrangement joins TRBV5-1 to TRBJ2-7, with 12 bases fitting TRBD2. The CDR3 covers 14 residues. Germline CDR1 and CDR2: SGHRS and YFSETQ. V lost 5 bases to trimming and J lost 4 bases; unmatched junction nucleotides: 4.

The J gene is TRBJ1-2, the V gene TRBV7-9; perhaps TRBD1 as D (6 bases). The germline gives CDR1 SEHNR, CDR2 FQNEAQ (reference sequence). The V end was cut by 5 bases, the J end by 6 bases, with 25 bases between. The CDR3 runs 17 residues. CDR3 protein: CASSPGGGRTAADGYTF. CDR3 bases: TGTGCCAGCAGCCCCGGGGGGGGCCGCACGGCCGCCGATGGCTACACCTTC.

The rearrangement joins TRBV5-4 to TRBJ2-5, with a tentative D call TRBD2 (5 bases). This CDR3 is built from 14 residues. Germline V gene lookup returns CDR1 SGHNT and CDR2 YYREEE (reference sequence). V lost 3 bases and J 0 bases, leaving 9 bases between the germline ends. CDR3 region: CASSWPGNQETQYF. The CDR3 DNA is TGTGCCAGCAGCTGGCCGGGAAACCAAGAGACCCAGTACTTC.

The rearrangement joins TRBV29-1 to TRBJ2-5; TRBD1 matches 8 bases. Germline V gives CDR1 SQVTM, CDR2 ANQGSEA. The CDR3 is made up of 14 amino acids. Trimming removed 3 bases from V and 5 bases from J; junction bases left unmatched: 8. The CDR3 DNA is TGCAGCGTTGAGAGGACAGGGCCCCGGGAGACCCAGTACTTC. Translation gives CSVERTGPRETQYF.

This clone showed up just a few times. V usage is TRBV28 and J usage is TRBJ2-2, with D perhaps TRBD1 (5 bases). Trimming took off 7 bases at V and 0 bases at J, with 12 bases between the two ends. Germline loops: CDR1 MDHEN, CDR2 SYDVKM. The CDR3 is 15 residues long. The CDR3 bases are TGTGCCAGCACCGATGGGGCGGCGAACACCGGGGAGCTGTTTTTT. This codes for CASTDGAANTGELFF.

The chain employs TRBV2 and TRBJ1-5; D gene uncertain. The CDR3 length is 15 residues. V lost 3 bases and J 3 bases, leaving 12 bases between the germline ends. The germline V gene has CDR1 SNHLY and CDR2 FYNNEI. CDR3 region: CASSERGNINQPQHF. The DNA for the CDR3 is TGTGCCAGCAGTGAGCGCGGGAACATCAATCAGCCCCAGCATTTT.

This clone turned up a few times. The rearrangement links TRBV30 to TRBJ1-1; D perhaps matches TRBD1 (5 bases). Trimming took off 3 bases at V and 1 base at J, with 9 bases between the two ends. Germline loops: CDR1 GTSNPN, CDR2 SVGIG (reference sequence). This CDR3 has 13 amino acids. Written as DNA, the CDR3 is TGTGCCTGGAGGGCGACAGCGAACACTGAAGCTTTCTTT. This gives the protein CAWRATANTEAFF.

The chain links TRBV29-1 to TRBJ1-2, with D maybe TRBD1 (6 bases). The CDR3 extends over 13 amino acids. Germline CDR1 is SQVTM and CDR2 is ANQGSEA. V was trimmed by 3 bases and J by 2 bases, leaving 10 bases between them. The CDR3 spells CSVEEQGNYGYTF. The CDR3 bases are TGCAGCGTTGAGGAGCAGGGGAACTATGGCTACACCTTC.

The table lists this clone with a few counts. This chain uses TRBV7-9 with TRBJ2-2; perhaps TRBD2 as D (5 bases). Germline values: CDR1 SEHNR, CDR2 FQNEAQ (reference sequence). Between the trimmed V and J ends, which lost 5 bases and 5 bases, there was a span of 18 bases. The CDR3 spans 16 residues. In nucleotides, the CDR3 is TGTGCCAGCAGCCCTTACGTGAGGGCCGAAACCGGGGAGCTGTTTTTT. Translating it yields CASSPYVRAETGELFF.

This clone has only a few counts. V gene TRBV7-3 combines with J gene TRBJ2-7, with D possibly being TRBD2 (6 bases). Germline V gives CDR1 SGHTA, CDR2 FQGTGA. V dropped 5 bases and J dropped 7 bases, with 18 bases sitting between them. This CDR3 spans 14 amino acids. In nucleotides, the CDR3 is TGTGCCAGCAGCCCACGGGAGCCCCCCGGAGAGCAGTACTTC. Encoded protein: CASSPREPPGEQYF.

This clone was recorded a few times. The V call is TRBV11-2, the J call TRBJ2-7; D perhaps matches TRBD2 (6 bases). Trimming removed 4 bases from V and 1 base from J, with 11 bases in between. The CDR3 runs 14 residues. The germline CDR1 and CDR2 sequences are SGHAT and FQNNGV. CDR3: CASSSDGGSYEQYF. The CDR3, as DNA: TGTGCCAGCAGCTCAGACGGGGGTTCCTACGAGCAGTACTTC. The full variable domain, with the rest looked up from reference TRBV11-2 and TRBJ2-7, is EAGVAQSPRYKIIEKRQSVAFWCNPISGHATLYWYQQILGQGPKLLIQFQNNGVVDDSQLPKDRFSAERLKGVDSTLKIQPAKLEDSAVYLCASSSDGGSYEQYFGPGTRLTVT.

This clone was seen more than once but under ten times. V usage is TRBV13 and J usage is TRBJ2-4; 10 bases line up with TRBD1. CDR1 PRHDT and CDR2 FYEKMQ come from the germline V gene (reference sequence). Unmatched junction bases numbered 8, after V lost 5 bases and J lost 7 bases. The CDR3 loop spans 15 amino acids. CDR3 loop: CASSPGQGTGNIQYF. CDR3 in DNA: TGTGCCAGCAGCCCGGGACAGGGGACGGGGAACATTCAGTACTTC.

The chain carries TRBV12-5 and TRBJ2-6; 8 bases match TRBD1. In germline, CDR1 is LGHNT, CDR2 FRNRAP. V lost 7 bases and J lost 1; bases outside the gene matches: 9. This CDR3 has 17 amino acids. The CDR3 protein is CASVRTGKTSGANVLTF. The DNA for the CDR3 is TGTGCTAGTGTCAGGACAGGGAAGACGTCTGGGGCCAACGTCCTGACTTTC.

This clone has just a few counts. J is TRBJ2-5 and V is TRBV7-2; 9 bases are a match to TRBD2. CDR1 is SGHTA, CDR2 FQGNSA, per germline. The CDR3 covers 15 residues. Trimming removed 3 bases from V and 4 bases from J; junction bases left unmatched: 6. The CDR3 spells CASSLRAGGPETQYF. The CDR3 region has the DNA TGTGCCAGCAGCTTGAGGGCGGGAGGGCCAGAGACCCAGTACTTC.

This clone was seen a handful of times. The J gene is TRBJ1-1, the V gene TRBV6-5; TRBD1 matches 7 bases. This CDR3 is 16 amino acids long. CDR1 is MNHEY, CDR2 SVGAGI, per germline. V lost 2 bases to trimming and J lost 4 bases; unmatched junction nucleotides: 10. The CDR3 DNA sequence: TGTGCCAGCAGTTACCCGGAGGGTGCAGGGGGCACTGAAGCTTTCTTT. This encodes CASSYPEGAGGTEAFF.

This clone was found a few times. The chain combines TRBV19 with TRBJ1-2; D gene unclear. V was shortened by 2 bases and J by 6 bases, with 10 bases between the two germline ends. Germline V CDR1 and CDR2: LNHDA, SQIVND (reference sequence). The CDR3 spans 13 residues. In DNA, the CDR3 is TGTGCCAGTAGTATATCTCCACTCAATGGCTACACCTTC. Protein sequence: CASSISPLNGYTF.

This clone was seen more than once but under ten times. The genes are TRBV18 and TRBJ1-1; tentatively, D is TRBD1 (5 bases). The CDR3 runs to 14 residues. The germline V gene has CDR1 KGHSH and CDR2 LQKENI. V lost 4 bases and J lost 0, with 9 bases in between. The DNA for the CDR3 is TGTGCCAGCTCACTGCAGGGTTTGAACACTGAAGCTTTCTTT. Translation: CASSLQGLNTEAFF. Looking up the rest from reference TRBV18 and TRBJ1-1 gives the full variable domain: NAGVMQNPRHLVRRRGQEARLRCSPMKGHSHVYWYRQLPEEGLKFMVYLQKENIIDESGMPKERFSAEFPKEGPSILRIQQVVRGDSAAYFCASSLQGLNTEAFFGQGTRLTVV.

In this sample, this clone turned up a few times. The chain joins TRBV28 to TRBJ1-2; 9 nucleotides align to TRBD1. Germline lookup yields CDR1 MDHEN and CDR2 SYDVKM. This CDR3 has 13 residues. V lost 5 bases to trimming and J lost 12 bases; unmatched junction nucleotides: 10. CDR3 loop: CASSGGQGSPHTF. Here the CDR3 DNA reads TGTGCCAGCAGTGGGGGACAGGGCAGTCCGCACACCTTC.

This clone turned up a few times. V gene TRBV5-1 combines with J gene TRBJ2-6, with D tentatively TRBD1 (6 bases). The V end was cut by 4 bases, the J end by 3 bases, with 8 bases between. This CDR3 region has 14 residues. Germline V gene lookup returns CDR1 SGHRS and CDR2 YFSETQ. The CDR3 here is CASSGGFGANVLTF. DNA of the CDR3: TGCGCCAGCAGCGGGGGCTTTGGGGCCAACGTCCTGACTTTC.

This clone showed up just a few times. The genes are TRBV29-1 and TRBJ1-2; D possibly corresponds to TRBD1 (5 bases). The CDR3 sequence is 12 residues long. Trimming removed 2 bases at V and 8 bases at J, with 12 bases between. Germline loops: CDR1 SQVTM, CDR2 ANQGSEA. The CDR3: CSVELRAAGYTF. The CDR3 DNA reads TGCAGCGTTGAACTCAGGGCCGCCGGCTACACCTTC.